The rows below give T cell receptor beta chains drawn from one sample of a study of T-cell reconstitution after alpha-beta-depleted transplantation in children. TCRdb recomputed calls from the PCR reads with MiXCR, one row per CDR3 protein. The sample lists about 580,000 distinct CDR3 sequences, about 23% seen once, with roughly an eighth in the top ten. The sequencing here drew on PBMCs, mostly from graft donor cells, taken 360 days after TCRalphabeta/CD19-depleted stem cell transplant. The receptors shown here come from a boy in the first two years of life who had a stem cell transplant for acute myeloid leukemia, so the T cells may come from the graft donor. The conserved cysteine and the conserved F or W are not part of the CDR3 here.

>TRBJ1-5|TRBV10-2
ASSEGWDYQPQH
>TRBJ2-1|TRBV4-3
ASSQEQVPYNEQF
>TRBJ2-1|TRBV6-1
ASRRLAGGPGEQF
>TRBJ2-3|TRBV7-2
ASSPARGADTQY
>TRBJ2-1|TRBV20-1
SPPGGGINEQF
>TRBJ2-5|TRBV12-5
ASGLTGGEETQY
>TRBJ2-7|TRBV4-3
ASSQDPFYEQY
>TRBJ2-1|TRBV20-1
RAWGKEGLGEQF
>TRBJ2-3|TRBV5-1
ASSTGGSFFTDTQY
>TRBJ2-2|TRBV29-1
SVLAGYELF
>TRBJ1-5|TRBV6-1
ASRPDRGREQPQH
>TRBJ2-5|TRBV20-1
SARWEGQGPLETQY
>TRBJ1-5|TRBV5-1
ASSFSGGQPQH
>TRBJ2-1|TRBV20-1
SAGSPDEQF
>TRBJ1-2|TRBV12-3/TRBV12-4
ASSGIQGHYGYT
>TRBJ1-4|TRBV12-3/TRBV12-4
ASSLALLQGGEKLF
>TRBJ2-5|TRBV20-1
SAIDRAYEWQETQY
>TRBJ2-5|TRBV29-1
SVETRTGDYRETQY
>TRBJ2-7|TRBV6-1
ASSEDDLPRAYEQY
>TRBJ1-5|TRBV12-3/TRBV12-4
ASSPTSSNQPQH
>TRBJ2-1|TRBV4-2
ASSQRGGTSATYNEQF
>TRBJ2-5|TRBV6-6
ASSYFSQETQY
>TRBJ2-3|TRBV29-1
SVGGGQGLDTQY
>TRBJ1-5|TRBV20-1
SARAGGGSNQPQH
>TRBJ1-6|TRBV7-6
ASSRTGGSYNSPLH
>TRBJ2-7|TRBV5-1
ASSPEGPKEQY
>TRBJ2-5|TRBV7-9
ASSPREQETQY
>TRBJ2-5|TRBV3-1
ASSLWTPQETQY
>TRBJ2-2|TRBV29-1
SVGDTGGELF
>TRBJ1-4|TRBV27
ASRGGATNEKLF
>TRBJ2-5|TRBV20-1
SAVRGVVSETQY
>TRBJ2-7|TRBV29-1
SVVPGDPYEQY
>TRBJ2-1|TRBV11-2
ASSAPGHPWGEQF
>TRBJ2-1|TRBV4-1
ASSQGQGSEQF
>TRBJ2-7|TRBV12-3/TRBV12-4
ASSRDYEQY
>TRBJ2-1|TRBV5-1
ASSLLASSSYNEQF
>TRBJ2-1|TRBV10-1
ASSDQTGKSYNEQF
>TRBJ2-7|TRBV5-1
ASSLGGAESYEQY
>TRBJ2-3|TRBV6-5
ASSYSSGPSTDTQY
>TRBJ1-5|TRBV7-6
ASSLYAENQPQH
>TRBJ1-1|TRBV12-3/TRBV12-4
ASSPTGVEAF
>TRBJ2-3|TRBV20-1
SARDSVAGSTDTQY
>TRBJ2-5|TRBV7-7
ASSPYSGGAGYETQY
>TRBJ2-2|TRBV10-2
ASTVGGEGNTGELF